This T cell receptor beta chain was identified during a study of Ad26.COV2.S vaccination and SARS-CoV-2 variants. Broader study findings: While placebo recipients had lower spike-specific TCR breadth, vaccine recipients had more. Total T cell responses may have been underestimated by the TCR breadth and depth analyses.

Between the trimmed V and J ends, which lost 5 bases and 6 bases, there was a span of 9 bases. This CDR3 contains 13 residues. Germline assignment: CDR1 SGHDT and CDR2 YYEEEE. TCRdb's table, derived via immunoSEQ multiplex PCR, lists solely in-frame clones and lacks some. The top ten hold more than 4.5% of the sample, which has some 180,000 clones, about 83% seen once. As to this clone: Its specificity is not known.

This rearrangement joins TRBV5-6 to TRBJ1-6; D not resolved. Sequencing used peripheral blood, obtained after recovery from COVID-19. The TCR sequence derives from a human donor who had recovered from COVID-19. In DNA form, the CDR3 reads TGTGCCAGCAGGGGTTTAGGTAATTCACCCCTCCACTTT. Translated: CASRGLGNSPLHF.